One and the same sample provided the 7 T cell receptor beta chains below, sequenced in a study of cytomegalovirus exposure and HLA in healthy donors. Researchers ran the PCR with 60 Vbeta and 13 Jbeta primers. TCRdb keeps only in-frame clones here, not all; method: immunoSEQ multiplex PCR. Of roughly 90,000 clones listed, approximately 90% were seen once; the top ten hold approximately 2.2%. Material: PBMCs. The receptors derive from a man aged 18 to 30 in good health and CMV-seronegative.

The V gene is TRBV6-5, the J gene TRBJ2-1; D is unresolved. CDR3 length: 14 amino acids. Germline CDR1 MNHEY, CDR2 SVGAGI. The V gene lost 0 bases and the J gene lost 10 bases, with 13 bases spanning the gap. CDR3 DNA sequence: TGTGCCAGCAGTTACTCAGAAGTAAACGGGGAGCAGTTCTTC. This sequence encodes CASSYSEVNGEQFF.

The CDR3 is CASRGRDRAYGYTF. In nucleotides, the CDR3 is TGTGCCAGCAGAGGCCGGGACAGGGCCTATGGCTACACCTTC. The rearrangement uses TRBV28 and TRBJ1-2; TRBD1 matches 9 bases. The germline V gene encodes CDR1 MDHEN and CDR2 SYDVKM. This CDR3 spans 14 amino acids. V was clipped by 6 bases and J by 4 bases; unmatched bases: 6.

CDR3: CASSQVLQGFDTEAFF. The CDR3 coding sequence is TGTGCCAGCAGCCAAGTCCTACAGGGGTTCGACACTGAAGCTTTCTTT. The rearrangement links TRBV4-2 to TRBJ1-1; 7 bases match TRBD1. The CDR3 consists of 16 residues. The germline CDR1 and CDR2 sequences are LGHNA and YNFKEQ. The junction had 8 bases not matched to a gene; V was cut back by 1 base and J by 3 bases.

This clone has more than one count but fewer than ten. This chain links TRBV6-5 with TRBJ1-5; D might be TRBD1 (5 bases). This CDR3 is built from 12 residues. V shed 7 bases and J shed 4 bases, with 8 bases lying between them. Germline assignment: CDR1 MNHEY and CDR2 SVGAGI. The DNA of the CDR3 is TGTGCCAGCAACACAGGAAATCAGCCCCAGCATTTT. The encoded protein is CASNTGNQPQHF.

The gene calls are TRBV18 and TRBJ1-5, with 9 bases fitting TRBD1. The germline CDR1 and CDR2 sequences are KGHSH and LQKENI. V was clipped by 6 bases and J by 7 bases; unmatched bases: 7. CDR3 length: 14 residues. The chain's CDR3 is CASSPDRGEQPQHF. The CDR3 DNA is TGTGCCAGCTCCCCGGACAGGGGAGAGCAGCCCCAGCATTTT.

The CDR3 sequence: CSVEARLADTQYF. The CDR3 DNA reads TGCAGCGTTGAAGCTAGACTAGCGGATACGCAGTATTTT. The V call is TRBV29-1, the J call TRBJ2-3; 8 bases are shared with TRBD2. Germline lookup yields CDR1 SQVTM and CDR2 ANQGSEA. The V gene end was trimmed by 1 base and the J gene end by 6 bases; junction bases not matched to a gene: 3. CDR3 length: 13 amino acids.

CDR3 bases: TGTGCCAGCAGCCCGCCGGGACTAGCTTTTGAGACCCAGTACTTC. Protein: CASSPPGLAFETQYF. The chain links TRBV7-2 to TRBJ2-5; TRBD2 matches 9 bases. CDR1 and CDR2 from the germline V gene are SGHTA and FQGNSA. J was trimmed by 5 bases and V by 5 bases; bases with no gene match: 9. The CDR3 extends over 15 amino acids.